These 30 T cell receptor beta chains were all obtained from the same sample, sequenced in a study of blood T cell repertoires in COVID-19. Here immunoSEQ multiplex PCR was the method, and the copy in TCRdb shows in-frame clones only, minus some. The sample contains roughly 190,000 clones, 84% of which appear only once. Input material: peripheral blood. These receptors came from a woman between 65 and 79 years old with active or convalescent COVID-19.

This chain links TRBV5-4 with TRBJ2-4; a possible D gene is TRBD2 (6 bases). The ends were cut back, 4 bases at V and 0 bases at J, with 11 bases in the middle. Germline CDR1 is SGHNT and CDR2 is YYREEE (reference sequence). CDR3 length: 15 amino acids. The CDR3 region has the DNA TGTGCCAGCAGCCTCCAAGCGGGAGCCAAAAACATTCAGTACTTC. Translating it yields CASSLQAGAKNIQYF. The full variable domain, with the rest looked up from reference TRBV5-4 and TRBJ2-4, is ETGVTQSPTHLIKTRGQQVTLRCSSQSGHNTVSWYQQALGQGPQFIFQYYREEENGRGNFPPRFSGLQFPNYSSELNVNALELDDSALYLCASSLQAGAKNIQYFGAGTRLSVL.

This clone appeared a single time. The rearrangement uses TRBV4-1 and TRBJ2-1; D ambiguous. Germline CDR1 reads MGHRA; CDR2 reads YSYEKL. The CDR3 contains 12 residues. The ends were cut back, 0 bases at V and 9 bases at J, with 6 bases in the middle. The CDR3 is CASSQDQSEQFF. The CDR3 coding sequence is TGCGCCAGCAGCCAAGATCAATCTGAGCAGTTCTTC.

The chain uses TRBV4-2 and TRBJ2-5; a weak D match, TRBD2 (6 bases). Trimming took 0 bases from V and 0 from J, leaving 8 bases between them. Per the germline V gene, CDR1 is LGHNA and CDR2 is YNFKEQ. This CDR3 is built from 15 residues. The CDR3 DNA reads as TGTGCCAGCAGCCAAGACAGCGGGTACCAAGAGACCCAGTACTTC. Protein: CASSQDSGYQETQYF.

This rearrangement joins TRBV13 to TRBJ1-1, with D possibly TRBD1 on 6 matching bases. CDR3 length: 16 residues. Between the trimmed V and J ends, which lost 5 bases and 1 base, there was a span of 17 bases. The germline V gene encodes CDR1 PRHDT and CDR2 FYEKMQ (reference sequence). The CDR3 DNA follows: TGTGCCAGCAGCCCGACAGGCCCTGGTGGGAACACTGAAGCTTTCTTT. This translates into CASSPTGPGGNTEAFF.

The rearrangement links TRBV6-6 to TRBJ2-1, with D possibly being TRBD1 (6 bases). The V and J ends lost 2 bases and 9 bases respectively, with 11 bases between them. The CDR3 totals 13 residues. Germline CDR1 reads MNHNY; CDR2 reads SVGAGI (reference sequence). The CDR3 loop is CASSYAVGAEQFF. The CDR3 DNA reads TGTGCCAGCAGTTACGCGGTGGGGGCTGAGCAGTTCTTC.

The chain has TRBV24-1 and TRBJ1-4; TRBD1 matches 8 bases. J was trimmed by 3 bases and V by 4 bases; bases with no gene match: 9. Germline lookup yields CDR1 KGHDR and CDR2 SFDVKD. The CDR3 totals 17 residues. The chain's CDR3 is CATSDRGQGVSNEKLFF. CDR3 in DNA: TGTGCCACCAGTGACAGAGGACAGGGTGTATCTAATGAAAAACTGTTTTTT.

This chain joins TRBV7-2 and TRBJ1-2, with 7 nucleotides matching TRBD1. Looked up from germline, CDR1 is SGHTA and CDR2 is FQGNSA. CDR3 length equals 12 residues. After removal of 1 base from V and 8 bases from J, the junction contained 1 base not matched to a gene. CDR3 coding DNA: TGTGCCAGCAGCTTAGACAGGGGAGGCTACACCTTC. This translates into CASSLDRGGYTF.

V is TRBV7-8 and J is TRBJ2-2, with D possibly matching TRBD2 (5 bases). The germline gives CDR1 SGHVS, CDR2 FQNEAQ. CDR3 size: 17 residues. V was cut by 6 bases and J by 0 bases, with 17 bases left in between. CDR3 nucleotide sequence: TGTGCCAGCAGTCAAGGAGGCCTTAGGGCGAACACCGGGGAGCTGTTTTTT. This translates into CASSQGGLRANTGELFF.

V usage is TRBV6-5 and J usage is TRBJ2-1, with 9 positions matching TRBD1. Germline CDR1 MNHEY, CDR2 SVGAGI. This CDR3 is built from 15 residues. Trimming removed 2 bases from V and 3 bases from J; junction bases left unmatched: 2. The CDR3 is CASSYGTGIYNEQFF. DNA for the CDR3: TGTGCCAGCAGTTACGGGACAGGGATCTACAATGAGCAGTTCTTC.

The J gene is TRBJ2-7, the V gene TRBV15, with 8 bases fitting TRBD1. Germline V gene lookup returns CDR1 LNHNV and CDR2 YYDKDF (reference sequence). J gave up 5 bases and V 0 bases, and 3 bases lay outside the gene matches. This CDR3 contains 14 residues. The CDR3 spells CATSRDTQGDEQYF. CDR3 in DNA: TGTGCCACCAGCAGAGACACACAGGGGGACGAGCAGTACTTC.

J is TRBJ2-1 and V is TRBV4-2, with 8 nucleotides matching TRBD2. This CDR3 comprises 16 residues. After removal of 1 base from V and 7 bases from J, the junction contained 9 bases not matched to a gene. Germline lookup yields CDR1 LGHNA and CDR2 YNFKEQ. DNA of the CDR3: TGTGCCAGCAGCCAAGGACTAGCGTTTGGTTTGAATGAGCAGTTCTTC. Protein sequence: CASSQGLAFGLNEQFF.

As DNA, the CDR3 is TGTGCCAGCAGTTTACGGAGGACGGAAGAGACCCAGTACTTC. It is translated as CASSLRRTEETQYF. The chain couples TRBV6-5 to TRBJ2-5; D may be TRBD2 (5 bases). Germline assignment: CDR1 MNHEY and CDR2 SVGAGI. V dropped 4 bases and J dropped 3 bases, with 12 bases sitting between them. The CDR3 loop spans 14 amino acids.

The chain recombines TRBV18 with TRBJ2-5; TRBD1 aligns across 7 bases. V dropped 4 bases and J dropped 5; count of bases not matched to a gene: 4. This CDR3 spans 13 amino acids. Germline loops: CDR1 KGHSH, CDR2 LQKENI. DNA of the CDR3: TGTGCCAGCTCACAGGGGGCTTGGGAGACCCAGTACTTC. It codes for CASSQGAWETQYF. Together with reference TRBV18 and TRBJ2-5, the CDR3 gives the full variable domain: NAGVMQNPRHLVRRRGQEARLRCSPMKGHSHVYWYRQLPEEGLKFMVYLQKENIIDESGMPKERFSAEFPKEGPSILRIQQVVRGDSAAYFCASSQGAWETQYFGPGTRLLVL.

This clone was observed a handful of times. CDR3 amino acids: CASSDRNTEAFF. The CDR3 DNA is TGTGCCAGCTCCGACAGAAACACTGAAGCTTTCTTT. V usage is TRBV27 and J usage is TRBJ1-1; tentatively, D is TRBD1 (5 bases). Per germline, CDR1 MNHEY and CDR2 SMNVEV (reference sequence). CDR3 size: 12 residues. Trimming took 8 bases from V and 2 from J, leaving 9 bases between them.

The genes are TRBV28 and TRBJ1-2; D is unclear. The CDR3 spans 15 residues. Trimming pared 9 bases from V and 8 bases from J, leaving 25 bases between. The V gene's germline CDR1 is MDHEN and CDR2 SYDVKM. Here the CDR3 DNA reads TGTGCCAGTTACCCTAAGTTTTTCCCCTTGGAGGGCTACACCTTC. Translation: CASYPKFFPLEGYTF.

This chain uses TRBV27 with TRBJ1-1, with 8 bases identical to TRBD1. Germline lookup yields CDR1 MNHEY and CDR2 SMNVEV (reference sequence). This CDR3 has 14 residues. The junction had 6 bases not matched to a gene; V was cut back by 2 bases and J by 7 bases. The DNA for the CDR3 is TGTGCCAGCAGTTTAGACAGGGGAAAGGGTGAAGCTTTCTTT. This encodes CASSLDRGKGEAFF.

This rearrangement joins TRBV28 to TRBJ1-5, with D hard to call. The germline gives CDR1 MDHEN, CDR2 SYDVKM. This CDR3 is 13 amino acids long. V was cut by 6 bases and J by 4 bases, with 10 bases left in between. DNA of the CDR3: TGTGCCAGCAGGAGGGTTGTGAATCAGCCCCAGCATTTT. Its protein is CASRRVVNQPQHF.

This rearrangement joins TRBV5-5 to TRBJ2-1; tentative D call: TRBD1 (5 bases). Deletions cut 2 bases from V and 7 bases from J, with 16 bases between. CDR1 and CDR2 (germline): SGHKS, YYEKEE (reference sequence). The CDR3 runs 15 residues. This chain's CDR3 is CASSFSRAFGNEQFF. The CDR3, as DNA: TGTGCCAGCAGCTTTTCCAGGGCCTTCGGTAATGAGCAGTTCTTC.

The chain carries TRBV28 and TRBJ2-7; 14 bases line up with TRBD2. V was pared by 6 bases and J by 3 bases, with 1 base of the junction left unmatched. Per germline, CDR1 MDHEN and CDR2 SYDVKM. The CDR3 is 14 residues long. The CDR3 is CASRTSGRGYEQYF. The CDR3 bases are TGTGCCAGCAGGACTAGCGGGAGGGGCTACGAGCAGTACTTC.

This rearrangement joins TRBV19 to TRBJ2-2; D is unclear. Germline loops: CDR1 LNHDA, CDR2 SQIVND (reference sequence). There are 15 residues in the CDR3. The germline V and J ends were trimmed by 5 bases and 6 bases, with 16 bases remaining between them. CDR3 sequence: CASSFTASSAGELFF. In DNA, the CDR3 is TGTGCCAGTAGTTTCACCGCTAGTTCCGCCGGGGAGCTGTTTTTT.

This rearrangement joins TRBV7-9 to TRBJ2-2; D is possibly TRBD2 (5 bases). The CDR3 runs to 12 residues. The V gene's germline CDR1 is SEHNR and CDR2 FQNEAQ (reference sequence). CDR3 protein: CEVIRGTGELFF. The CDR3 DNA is TGTGAAGTCATAAGAGGGACCGGGGAGCTGTTTTTT.

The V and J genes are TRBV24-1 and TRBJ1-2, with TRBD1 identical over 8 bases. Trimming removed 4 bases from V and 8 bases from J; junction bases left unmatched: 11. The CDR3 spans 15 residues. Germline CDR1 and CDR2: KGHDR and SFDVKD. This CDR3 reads CATSEGGTGRDGYTF. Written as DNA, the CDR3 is TGTGCCACCAGTGAGGGCGGGACAGGTCGTGACGGCTACACCTTC.

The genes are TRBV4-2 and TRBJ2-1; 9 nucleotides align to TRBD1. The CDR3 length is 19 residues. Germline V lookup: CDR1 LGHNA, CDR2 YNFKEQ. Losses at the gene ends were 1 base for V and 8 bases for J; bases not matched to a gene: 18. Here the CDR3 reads CASSQVRATGGSRGHEQFF. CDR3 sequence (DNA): TGTGCCAGCAGCCAAGTCAGGGCGACAGGGGGGAGTCGTGGGCATGAGCAGTTCTTC.

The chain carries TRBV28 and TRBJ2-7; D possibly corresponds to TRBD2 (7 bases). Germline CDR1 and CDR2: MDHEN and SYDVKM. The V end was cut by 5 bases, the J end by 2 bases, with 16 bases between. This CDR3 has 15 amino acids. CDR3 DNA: TGTGCCAGCAGTCCAGGGGACTACCTGACCTACGAGCAGTACTTC. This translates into CASSPGDYLTYEQYF.

The CDR3 DNA reads TGTGCCAGCAGCAAGGGGACTAGCGGGAACGAGGGAGCAGATACGCAGTATTTT. As protein: CASSKGTSGNEGADTQYF. The rearrangement links TRBV21-1 to TRBJ2-3; TRBD2, the D gene given by the table, was not confirmed from the DNA. TRBV21-1 is described as a pseudogene. CDR3 length equals 18 residues.

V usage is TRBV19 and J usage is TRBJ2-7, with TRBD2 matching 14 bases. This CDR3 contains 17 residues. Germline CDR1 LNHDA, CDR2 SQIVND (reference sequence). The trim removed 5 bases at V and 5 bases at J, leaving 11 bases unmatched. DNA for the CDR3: TGTGCCAGTAGTCAAGGGACTAGCGGGAGTCCCCCCCACGAGCAGTACTTC. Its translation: CASSQGTSGSPPHEQYF.

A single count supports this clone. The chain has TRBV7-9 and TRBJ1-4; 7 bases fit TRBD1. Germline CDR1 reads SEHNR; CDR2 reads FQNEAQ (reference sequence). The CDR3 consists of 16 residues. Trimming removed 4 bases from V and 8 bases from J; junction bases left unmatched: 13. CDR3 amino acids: CASSWGDSLGREKLFF. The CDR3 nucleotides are TGTGCCAGCAGCTGGGGGGACAGCCTCGGTCGAGAAAAACTGTTTTTT.

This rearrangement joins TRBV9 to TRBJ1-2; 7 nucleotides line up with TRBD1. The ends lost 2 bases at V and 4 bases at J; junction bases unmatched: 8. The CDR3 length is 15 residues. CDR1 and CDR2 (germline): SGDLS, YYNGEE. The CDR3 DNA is TGTGCCAGCAGCGTTGGTCCGGGACAGACCTATGGCTACACCTTC. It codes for CASSVGPGQTYGYTF.

The CDR3 is CASSLAPSGRDEQYF. CDR3 DNA sequence: TGCGCCAGCAGCTTGGCCCCTAGCGGGAGGGACGAGCAGTACTTC. The chain has TRBV5-1 and TRBJ2-7; 12 bases map to TRBD2. Germline trimming cut 0 bases from V and 5 bases from J; bases unmatched to any gene: 3. Germline values: CDR1 SGHRS, CDR2 YFSETQ. The CDR3 is made up of 15 amino acids. Using reference TRBV5-1 and TRBJ2-7 for the parts outside the CDR3, the full variable domain is KAGVTQTPRYLIKTRGQQVTLSCSPISGHRSVSWYQQTPGQGLQFLFEYFSETQRNKGNFPGRFSGRQFSNSRSEMNVSTLELGDSALYLCASSLAPSGRDEQYFGPGTRLTVT.

The CDR3 DNA sequence: TGTGCCAGCAGTGCAGGGGGGACAGAGTACAATGAGCAGTTCTTC. This gives the protein CASSAGGTEYNEQFF. V gene TRBV28 combines with J gene TRBJ2-1; tentative D call: TRBD1 (7 bases). The length of the CDR3 is 15 residues. The ends were cut back, 5 bases at V and 4 bases at J, with 15 bases in the middle. Germline V gene lookup returns CDR1 MDHEN and CDR2 SYDVKM.